These T cell receptor beta chains were read from a single sample in a study of T-cell reconstitution after alpha-beta-depleted transplantation in children. One entry per CDR3 protein results from TCRdb running MiXCR on the PCR reads. This table has fewer than 250,000 distinct CDR3 sequences, about 15% appearing once. The starting material was PBMCs, mostly from graft donor cells, obtained 360 days after TCRalphabeta/CD19-depleted stem cell transplant. The receptor source for this set is a male patient aged 2 to 10 who had a stem cell transplant for acute lymphoblastic leukemia, so the T cells may come from the graft donor. CDR3s include the opening cysteine and the closing phenylalanine or tryptophan. Fields, in order: D gene, clone size, V gene, J gene, CDR3 DNA, CDR3 protein. The D gene is left open where the match is weak. Part of the rows lack a size; the others show once, few, many or a class for expanded clones.

.,many,TRBV27,TRBJ2-3,TGTGCCAGCAGCTCAGTTTGGGGGGCGGGCACAGATACGCAGTATTTT,CASSSVWGAGTDTQYF
TRBD1,few,TRBV15,TRBJ2-1,TGTGCCACCAGCCGAAGACAGGGAGTATACAATGAGCAGTTCTTC,CATSRRQGVYNEQFF
.,few,TRBV20-1,TRBJ1-4,TGCAGTGCTAGAAAGATCAATGAAAAACTGTTTTTT,CSARKINEKLFF
TRBD2,.,TRBV5-1,TRBJ2-1,TGCGCCAGCAGCCCAGCGGGGGAACCCCCTCTCAAGCAGTTCTTC,CASSPAGEPPLKQFF
.,.,TRBV2,TRBJ2-1,TGTGCCAGCACGCCCCAATACAATGAGCAGTTCTTC,CASTPQYNEQFF
TRBD1,many,TRBV29-1,TRBJ2-6,TGCAGCGTTTGGGGACAGGGGCTTTCTGGGGCCAACGTCCTGACTTTC,CSVWGQGLSGANVLTF
.,few,TRBV2,TRBJ2-7,TGTGCCGGCGGACTTGACCCCTACGAGCAGTACTTC,CAGGLDPYEQYF
.,.,TRBV7-2,TRBJ2-3,TGTGCCAGCAGCTTTGCACAGTCTAGCACAGATACGCAGTATTTT,CASSFAQSSTDTQYF
.,.,TRBV6-4,TRBJ2-7,TGTGCCAGCAGCGTTGTACGGATGGACAGAGGCTTATGGGAGCAGTACTTC,CASSVVRMDRGLWEQYF
.,few,TRBV29-1,TRBJ1-1,TGCAGCGCCGAAAGTTCTGGCAGGTGGGCGGGAGCTTTCTTT,CSAESSGRWAGAFF
TRBD2,few,TRBV2,TRBJ2-1,TGTGCCAGCAGCAACACGGGGGGGTTATACAATGAGCAGTTCTTC,CASSNTGGLYNEQFF
TRBD1,few,TRBV7-2,TRBJ1-3,TGTGCCAGCAGCCCCGAGACAGGGAACGGAAACACCATATATTTT,CASSPETGNGNTIYF
.,few,TRBV9,TRBJ1-1,TGTGCCAGCAGCGTAGAGCACGAAGCTTTCTTT,CASSVEHEAFF
TRBD2,few,TRBV18,TRBJ2-1,TGTGCCAGCTCACCCGTTACTAGCGGGGGGGCGGTTGAGCAGTTCTTC,CASSPVTSGGAVEQFF
TRBD2,few,TRBV5-5,TRBJ2-7,TGTGCCAGCAGCTCCCCACTAGCGTCGAGGGAGCAGTACTTC,CASSSPLASREQYF
.,few,TRBV20-1,TRBJ2-3,TGCAGTGCTAGAGGGGGGGCCTGGGGCACAGATACGCAGTATTTT,CSARGGAWGTDTQYF
TRBD2,.,TRBV20-1,TRBJ2-1,TGCAGTGCTAGAGAGGATCGACTAGCGGGCTACAATGAGCAGTTCTTC,CSAREDRLAGYNEQFF
.,.,TRBV5-4,TRBJ2-3,TGTGCCAGCTTCCCTATCGGGACAGATACGCAGTATTTT,CASFPIGTDTQYF
TRBD2,.,TRBV4-2,TRBJ2-1,TGTGCCAGCAGCCAAGGTCGGCGGGGGGCCTACAATGAGCAGTTCTTC,CASSQGRRGAYNEQFF
.,.,TRBV19,TRBJ2-2,TGTGCCAGTATTCCTCAGAATACGAACACCGGGGAGCTGTTTTTT,CASIPQNTNTGELFF
TRBD1,few,TRBV4-3,TRBJ2-3,TGCGCCAGCAGCCGATACAGGGGGCGCACAGATACGCAGTATTTT,CASSRYRGRTDTQYF
.,many,TRBV29-1,TRBJ1-1,TGCAGCGCCGGGACGGGTGGTAGCACTGAAGCTTTCTTT,CSAGTGGSTEAFF
TRBD1,.,TRBV5-1,TRBJ2-5,TGCGCCAGCAGCTCAGACAGGGTAGCACCTCAAGAGACCCAGTACTTC,CASSSDRVAPQETQYF
.,many,TRBV5-6,TRBJ2-2,TGTGCCAGCAGGACCGGGACCTTGAACACCGGGGAGCTGTTTTTT,CASRTGTLNTGELFF
.,many,TRBV3-1,TRBJ2-5,TGTGCCAGCAGCCAAGAGACCCAGTACTTC,CASSQETQYF
.,few,TRBV20-1,TRBJ2-2,TGCAGTGCTAGAGATCCCCGGAGGGGCACCGGGGAGCTGTTTTTT,CSARDPRRGTGELFF
.,few,TRBV11-2,TRBJ2-7,TGTGCCAGCAGCTTAGACCCCCAGGCTCCCTCGGACTACGAGCAGTACTTC,CASSLDPQAPSDYEQYF
.,many,TRBV10-3,TRBJ1-2,TGTGCCATCACACGGACGGGCCCCGGAGATGGCTACACCTTC,CAITRTGPGDGYTF
TRBD2,.,TRBV6-5,TRBJ2-1,TGTGCCAGCAGTTATAACGGGGGGATATACAATGAGCAGTTCTTC,CASSYNGGIYNEQFF
.,few,TRBV10-3,TRBJ2-7,TGTGCCATCAGGACAGCTACCTACGAGCAGTACTTC,CAIRTATYEQYF
.,.,TRBV28,TRBJ2-7,TGTGCCACCACGGACAGCTCCTACGAGCAGTACTTC,CATTDSSYEQYF
TRBD2,.,TRBV20-1,TRBJ2-1,TGCAGTGCTAGAAAGGTGGGGGGGGGACACAATGAGCAGTTCTTC,CSARKVGGGHNEQFF
.,many,TRBV5-1,TRBJ2-1,TGCGCCAGCAGTCCCGAAACAGGGTATGTTGAGCAGTTCTTC,CASSPETGYVEQFF
.,.,TRBV27,TRBJ1-1,TGTGCCAGCAGTTTAATATTGGGCACTGAAGCTTTCTTT,CASSLILGTEAFF
.,few,TRBV10-3,TRBJ1-2,TGTGCCATCGGGTCCGGCAGGGGCTATGGCTACACCTTC,CAIGSGRGYGYTF
.,few,TRBV6-2/TRBV6-3,TRBJ2-6,TGTGCCAGCAGTTACGACAGGCCAAGCTCTGGGGCCAACGTCCTGACTTTC,CASSYDRPSSGANVLTF
.,few,TRBV20-1,TRBJ2-1,TGCAGTGCTAGCCCAAGAAATGAGCAGTTCTTC,CSASPRNEQFF
.,once,TRBV24-1,TRBJ2-3,TGTGCCACCAGTGATTCGGACATCACAGATACGCAGTATTTT,CATSDSDITDTQYF
TRBD2,.,TRBV12-3/TRBV12-4,TRBJ2-5,TGTGCCAGCAGTTTTTTTTGCGGGGGAGAGAAGACCCAGTACTTC,CASSFFCGGEKTQYF
.,few,TRBV7-2,TRBJ1-3,TGTGCCAGCAGCTTAGTCCTGAGCTCTGGAAACACCATATATTTT,CASSLVLSSGNTIYF
TRBD1,.,TRBV29-1,TRBJ1-1,TGCAGCACCGGGACAGGGGGGACTGAAGCTTTCTTT,CSTGTGGTEAFF